The 16 T cell receptor beta chains reported below all come from one sample, sequenced in a study of blood T cell repertoires in COVID-19. Method: immunoSEQ multiplex PCR; TCRdb's copy keeps in-frame clones and lacks some. This sample carries under 300,000 clones, around 86% of them seen once, and the ten largest clones take roughly 13%. Sequencing input: peripheral blood. These receptors were collected from a human donor in a cohort sampled during active COVID-19.

The CDR3 reads CASSLGLEGRHTQYF. The CDR3 DNA follows: TGTGCCAGCAGTCTAGGGTTGGAGGGCCGGCATACGCAGTATTTT. V and J are TRBV7-2 and TRBJ2-3; D is possibly TRBD2 (6 bases). Germline values: CDR1 SGHTA, CDR2 FQGNSA. V dropped 6 bases and J dropped 7 bases, with 20 bases sitting between them. The CDR3 has 15 residues.

The CDR3 DNA follows: TGTGCCATCAACGGGGGGACTAGCGGCTACAATGAGCAGTTCTTC. Residues: CAINGGTSGYNEQFF. The chain combines TRBV10-3 with TRBJ2-1, with TRBD2 matching over 11 bases. The ends lost 7 bases at V and 3 bases at J; junction bases unmatched: 5. CDR3 length equals 15 residues. Germline V gene sequence: CDR1 ENHRY, CDR2 SYGVKD.

This rearrangement joins TRBV5-1 to TRBJ2-5; the D is unclear. The CDR3 consists of 13 residues. The germline gives CDR1 SGHRS, CDR2 YFSETQ. V gave up 3 bases and J gave up 4 bases, with 10 bases separating them. CDR3 sequence (DNA): TGCGCCAGCAGCTCCCATATGGCAGAGACCCAGTACTTC. Translation gives CASSSHMAETQYF.

The table lists this clone with a few counts. This chain connects TRBV6-5 to TRBJ2-7, with D possibly being TRBD2 (6 bases). Trimming left V 7 bases short and J 6 bases short, with 22 bases between. CDR1 is MNHEY, CDR2 SVGAGI, per germline. The CDR3 has 15 residues. The DNA of the CDR3 is TGTGCCAGCACCAACGGGAGCCCTCTACTCTCCGAGCAGTACTTC. It translates to CASTNGSPLLSEQYF.

This clone was seen a single time. The chain links TRBV28 to TRBJ1-4; D remains ambiguous. The germline gives CDR1 MDHEN, CDR2 SYDVKM. The CDR3 is 12 residues long. The V and J ends lost 6 bases and 8 bases respectively, with 10 bases between them. This CDR3 is CASSLAAEKLFF. CDR3 bases: TGTGCCAGCAGCCTCGCAGCGGAAAAACTGTTTTTT.

As for this clone: Sequence at one end of the junction differs from germline and may be a read error. The genes are TRBV7-2 and TRBJ1-1, with 8 bases fitting TRBD1. Germline V gene data show CDR1 as SGHTA and CDR2 as FQGNSA. The CDR3 covers 13 residues. The CDR3 sequence: CASSLGPGTGFPF. CDR3 DNA sequence: TGTGCCAGCAGCTTAGGACCCGGGACAGGTTTTCCCTTT. Full variable domain (remainder filled in from reference TRBV7-2 and TRBJ1-1): GAGVSQSPSNKVTEKGKDVELRCDPISGHTALYWYRQSLGQGLEFLIYFQGNSAPDKSGLPSDRFSAERTGGSVSTLTIQRTQQEDSAVYLCASSLGPGTGFPFGQGTRLTVV.

DNA for the CDR3: TGTGCCAGCAGCTTAGTGGTGGGAGCCGCCTCGGGAGTCGACGAGCAGTACTTC. Protein: CASSLVVGAASGVDEQYF. This chain links TRBV7-2 with TRBJ2-7; D might be TRBD2 (6 bases). This CDR3 is built from 18 residues. V was pared by 1 base and J by 5 bases, with 24 bases between. Germline V lookup: CDR1 SGHTA, CDR2 FQGNSA.

The chain recombines TRBV27 with TRBJ2-1, with TRBD2 as a possible D gene (6 bases). This CDR3 has 13 residues. Trimming took off 6 bases at V and 6 bases at J, with 12 bases between the two ends. Germline CDR1 and CDR2: MNHEY and SMNVEV (reference sequence). This CDR3 is CASRLAGGNEQFF. The CDR3 coding sequence is TGTGCCAGCAGACTAGCTGGAGGCAATGAGCAGTTCTTC.

The chain uses TRBV24-1 and TRBJ2-5; 11 bases fit TRBD1. With 2 bases clipped from V and 5 bases from J, the junction kept 3 bases outside the gene matches. The CDR3 extends over 15 amino acids. CDR1 is KGHDR, CDR2 SFDVKD, per germline. The CDR3 is CATSDSRDRGETQYF. The CDR3 DNA reads TGTGCCACCAGTGATTCCCGGGACAGGGGGGAGACCCAGTACTTC.

The chain links TRBV6-5 to TRBJ1-4; 8 positions match TRBD1. The germline V gene has CDR1 MNHEY and CDR2 SVGAGI. V lost 4 bases to trimming and J lost 8 bases; unmatched junction nucleotides: 9. The CDR3 contains 15 residues. CDR3 region: CASSSPTGGEEKLFF. CDR3 nucleotide sequence: TGTGCCAGCAGTTCCCCAACAGGGGGAGAAGAAAAACTGTTTTTT.

J is TRBJ2-7 and V is TRBV18, with TRBD1 as a possible D gene (6 bases). The CDR3 is 14 residues long. Trimming left V 5 bases short and J 3 bases short, with 14 bases between. Germline assignment: CDR1 KGHSH and CDR2 LQKENI. CDR3 DNA: TGTGCCAGCTCAAGACAGGAATCATACTACGAGCAGTACTTC. Translating it yields CASSRQESYYEQYF.

This chain connects TRBV18 to TRBJ2-1; D is undetermined. The germline V gene has CDR1 KGHSH and CDR2 LQKENI. V was shortened by 0 bases and J by 9 bases, with 9 bases between the two germline ends. This CDR3 has 13 residues. CDR3 sequence: CASSPPTSFEQFF. DNA of the CDR3: TGTGCCAGCTCACCACCGACTTCGTTTGAGCAGTTCTTC.

V is TRBV19 and J is TRBJ1-2; 7 bases map to TRBD1. V lost 8 bases and J lost 3; bases outside the gene matches: 12. The CDR3 consists of 15 residues. CDR1 is LNHDA, CDR2 SQIVND, per germline (reference sequence). This CDR3 is CASAPRPGGYYGYTF. The CDR3 coding sequence is TGTGCCAGTGCCCCTCGTCCAGGGGGGTACTATGGCTACACCTTC. The whole variable domain, remainder taken from reference TRBV19 and TRBJ1-2, is DGGITQSPKYLFRKEGQNVTLSCEQNLNHDAMYWYRQDPGQGLRLIYYSQIVNDFQKGDIAEGYSVSREKKESFPLTVTSAQKNPTAFYLCASAPRPGGYYGYTFGSGTRLTVV.

J is TRBJ2-2 and V is TRBV6-2 or TRBV6-3; D unclear. The CDR3 length is 13 residues. Germline CDR1 MNHEY, CDR2 SVGEGT. V was shortened by 1 base and J by 6 bases, with 6 bases between the two germline ends. The CDR3 protein is CASSYFPAGELFF. The CDR3 DNA is TGTGCCAGCAGTTACTTCCCGGCCGGGGAGCTGTTTTTT.

The chain carries TRBV29-1 and TRBJ1-4, with D maybe TRBD1 (6 bases). V lost 7 bases and J 9 bases, leaving 15 bases between the germline ends. CDR1 and CDR2 from the germline V gene are SQVTM and ANQGSEA. The CDR3 consists of 12 residues. CDR3 region: CSAQGQGQKLFF. CDR3 DNA sequence: TGCAGCGCACAAGGGCAGGGGCAAAAACTGTTTTTT. Supplemented by reference TRBV29-1 and TRBJ1-4, the full variable domain reads SAVISQKPSRDICQRGTSLTIQCQVDSQVTMMFWYRQQPGQSLTLIATANQGSEATYESGFVIDKFPISRPNLTFSTLTVSNMSPEDSSIYLCSAQGQGQKLFFGSGTQLSVL.

V is TRBV7-2 and J is TRBJ1-2; no clear D. In germline, CDR1 is SGHTA, CDR2 FQGNSA. The ends were cut back, 5 bases at V and 7 bases at J, with 8 bases in the middle. The CDR3 is 11 residues long. The CDR3 DNA follows: TGTGCCAGCAGCCGGTATGGTGGCTACACCTTC. Protein product: CASSRYGGYTF.